Detailed here is one T cell receptor beta chain. Its specificity is unknown. This entry comes from a study of identical twins. Regarding the study as a whole: Invariant T cells like MAIT and iNKT could partly confound the zero-insertion analyses. Among beta out-of-frame sequences, excess sharing between twins appeared weaker.

No donor was unhealthy or non-Caucasian. In TCRdb, the 5' RACE reads were re-called with MiXCR into one record per CDR3 protein. The repertoire holds roughly 1,500,000 distinct CDR3 sequences, with 25% to 35% as singletons. The TCR sequence derives from a newborn girl in good health. Sequencing was carried out using cord blood.

The CDR3 spells CASGLLVGGSNTEAFF. The CDR3 DNA reads as TGTGCTAGTGGGCTCTTGGTGGGGGGCTCGAACACTGAAGCTTTCTTT. V gene TRBV12-5 combines with J gene TRBJ1-1; tentative D call: TRBD1 (6 bases). The germline V gene encodes CDR1 LGHNT and CDR2 FRNRAP. This CDR3 contains 16 residues. With 6 bases removed from V and 1 base from J, the gap between germline ends came to 18 bases. Full variable domain (outside the CDR3, taken from reference TRBV12-5 and TRBJ1-1): DARVTQTPRHKVTEMGQEVTMRCQPILGHNTVFWYRQTMMQGLELLAYFRNRAPLDDSGMPKDRFSAEMPDATLATLKIQPSEPRDSAVYFCASGLLVGGSNTEAFFGQGTRLTVV.